The 15 T cell receptor beta chains presented below share a single source sample, sequenced in a study of T cells after yellow fever vaccination. TCRdb itself ran the 5' RACE reads through MiXCR, one entry per CDR3 protein. The sample has just under 600,000 distinct CDR3 sequences, about 13% seen once. Specimen: PBMCs, collected on the day of the yellow fever booster vaccination. The origin of the receptors is a young man who received the YFV17D yellow fever vaccine.

This clonotype was observed a few times. The chain has TRBV12-3 or TRBV12-4 and TRBJ2-5; TRBD2 aligns across 10 bases. The CDR3 spans 16 residues. V shed 3 bases and J 2 bases; nucleotides not matched to a gene: 6. The CDR3 loop is CASSFWLAGVQETQYF. CDR3 DNA: TGTGCCAGCAGTTTCTGGCTAGCGGGAGTTCAAGAGACCCAGTACTTC.

This clonotype appeared a few times. This chain uses TRBV5-1 with TRBJ2-7; D possibly corresponds to TRBD2 (7 bases). The CDR3 extends over 16 amino acids. V was clipped by 0 bases and J by 6 bases, with 19 bases between them. The V gene's germline CDR1 is SGHRS and CDR2 YFSETQ. The CDR3 spells CASSLDAGAIPREQYF. CDR3 coding DNA: TGCGCCAGCAGCTTGGATGCGGGGGCTATCCCGCGCGAGCAGTACTTC. The variable domain in full, completed from reference TRBV5-1 and TRBJ2-7, reads KAGVTQTPRYLIKTRGQQVTLSCSPISGHRSVSWYQQTPGQGLQFLFEYFSETQRNKGNFPGRFSGRQFSNSRSEMNVSTLELGDSALYLCASSLDAGAIPREQYFGPGTRLTVT.

This clonotype appeared a few times. The junction shows a germline mismatch at one end, possibly a read error. The V and J genes are TRBV7-7 and TRBJ2-5; a weak D match, TRBD1 (5 bases). The CDR3 length is 16 residues. Germline V CDR1 and CDR2: SSHAT, FNYEAQ (reference sequence). Here the CDR3 reads CASSLNFQGLTETQYF. The CDR3 bases are TGTGCTAGCAGCTTAAACTTTCAGGGATTAACGGAGACCCAGTACTTC.

This clonotype came up a few times. This chain links TRBV6-6 with TRBJ2-2; weak D call: TRBD2 (5 bases). CDR1 and CDR2 (germline): MNHNY, SVGAGI (reference sequence). The length of the CDR3 is 13 residues. The V and J ends lost 7 bases and 9 bases respectively, with 15 bases between them. The CDR3 DNA is TGTGCCAGCACACATTGGGAGCTCCGGGAGCTGTTTTTT. Translated, it gives CASTHWELRELFF.

The sample holds many counts of this clonotype. The chain carries TRBV20-1 and TRBJ2-7; possible D gene TRBD2, 6 bases. Per the germline V gene, CDR1 is DFQATT and CDR2 is SNEGSKA (reference sequence). With 5 bases removed from V and 1 base from J, the gap between germline ends came to 12 bases. There are 13 residues in the CDR3. CDR3 DNA: TGCAGTGCTGTCAGAGCGGGTTCCTACGAGCAGTACTTC. It codes for CSAVRAGSYEQYF.

The CDR3 nucleotides are TGTGCCAGCAGTCCAGGGACGGTAGGGACGGGGCCCCAGCATTTT. This sequence encodes CASSPGTVGTGPQHF. The V gene is TRBV12-3 or TRBV12-4, the J gene TRBJ1-5; possibly TRBD1 for D (5 bases). V lost 5 bases, J lost 9 bases, and 20 bases lay in between. This CDR3 contains 15 residues.

Many counts were recorded for this clonotype. This rearrangement joins TRBV15 to TRBJ2-5, with 7 bases matching TRBD2. This CDR3 comprises 15 residues. V dropped 1 base and J dropped 5; count of bases not matched to a gene: 7. CDR1 is LNHNV, CDR2 YYDKDF, per germline (reference sequence). CDR3: CATSRGGGSPETQYF. The CDR3 coding sequence is TGTGCCACCAGCAGAGGGGGCGGGAGCCCCGAGACCCAGTACTTC.

The table lists this clonotype with a few counts. The chain carries TRBV7-6 and TRBJ2-3; 9 bases map to TRBD1. V dropped 5 bases and J dropped 2; count of bases not matched to a gene: 5. The germline gives CDR1 SGHVS, CDR2 FNYEAQ. The CDR3 loop spans 15 amino acids. The DNA of the CDR3 is TGTGCCAGCAGCGCCGGGGACAGGGACACAGATACGCAGTATTTT. This codes for CASSAGDRDTDTQYF.

The genes are TRBV27 and TRBJ2-1, with D unresolved. There are 14 residues in the CDR3. V lost 4 bases, J lost 2 bases, and 9 bases lay in between. Germline V gene sequence: CDR1 MNHEY, CDR2 SMNVEV (reference sequence). The CDR3 nucleotides read TGTGCCAGCAGTTATGACGCCCCCTACAATGAGCAGTTCTTC. Its translation: CASSYDAPYNEQFF.

This clonotype turned up a few times. The gene calls are TRBV29-1 and TRBJ1-4; D not resolved. CDR3 length equals 12 residues. Per the germline V gene, CDR1 is SQVTM and CDR2 is ANQGSEA. The ends were cut back, 6 bases at V and 5 bases at J, with 10 bases in the middle. In DNA, the CDR3 is TGCAGCGTCTCAGATGGAAATGAAAAACTGTTTTTT. This translates into CSVSDGNEKLFF.

This clonotype has just a few counts. The V call is TRBV4-3, the J call TRBJ2-7; no clear D gene. Trimming left V 1 base short and J 3 bases short, with 16 bases between. CDR1 is LGHNA, CDR2 YSLEER, per germline. The CDR3 contains 16 residues. The CDR3 region is CASSQVSARNYYEQYF. The CDR3 region has the DNA TGCGCCAGCAGCCAAGTGTCAGCCAGGAACTACTACGAGCAGTACTTC.

The rearrangement links TRBV5-1 to TRBJ1-1; D ambiguous. CDR1 and CDR2 (germline): SGHRS, YFSETQ. V dropped 5 bases and J dropped 12 bases, with 14 bases sitting between them. There are 11 residues in the CDR3. This CDR3 is CASRMDVRPFF. DNA of the CDR3: TGCGCCAGCAGAATGGACGTTAGGCCTTTCTTT. Full variable domain (missing parts from reference TRBV5-1 and TRBJ1-1): KAGVTQTPRYLIKTRGQQVTLSCSPISGHRSVSWYQQTPGQGLQFLFEYFSETQRNKGNFPGRFSGRQFSNSRSEMNVSTLELGDSALYLCASRMDVRPFFGQGTRLTVV.

The chain combines TRBV29-1 with TRBJ2-7; 8 bases line up with TRBD2. Trimming took 5 bases from V and 4 from J; bases not matched to a gene: 4. The germline CDR1 and CDR2 sequences are SQVTM and ANQGSEA. This CDR3 comprises 12 residues. CDR3 residues: CSVSGRGYEQYF. The DNA for the CDR3 is TGCAGCGTTAGCGGGAGAGGGTACGAGCAGTACTTC.

This clonotype appeared a few times. The chain joins TRBV6-5 to TRBJ2-1, with D possibly matching TRBD2 (5 bases). Germline CDR1 MNHEY, CDR2 SVGAGI. This CDR3 contains 12 residues. Trimming cost V 6 bases and J 8 bases, with 11 bases left between them. In DNA, the CDR3 is TGTGCCAGCAGCCCCATCGGGGATGAGCAGTTCTTC. Its protein is CASSPIGDEQFF.

In its sample, this clonotype was seen a few times. The chain is built from TRBV5-1 and TRBJ2-7, with D possibly being TRBD2 (5 bases). This CDR3 region has 14 residues. The V end lost 4 bases, the J end lost 4 bases, and 15 bases lay between the germline ends. CDR1 is SGHRS and CDR2 is YFSETQ in the germline V gene. CDR3 coding DNA: TGCGCCAGCAGCCGCGGCCAGGACTTGTACGAGCAGTACTTC. Translated, it gives CASSRGQDLYEQYF.